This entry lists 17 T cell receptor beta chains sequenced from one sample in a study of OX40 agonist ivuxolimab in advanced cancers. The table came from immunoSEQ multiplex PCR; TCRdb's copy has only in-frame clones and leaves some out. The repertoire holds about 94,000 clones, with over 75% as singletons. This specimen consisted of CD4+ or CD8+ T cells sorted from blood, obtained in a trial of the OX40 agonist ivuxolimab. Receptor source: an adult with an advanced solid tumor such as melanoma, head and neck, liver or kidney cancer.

The CDR3 protein is CAWISWQGAGYTF. The CDR3, as DNA: TGTGCCTGGATATCTTGGCAGGGGGCTGGCTACACCTTC. V and J are TRBV30 and TRBJ1-2, with TRBD1 matching over 8 bases. Germline assignment: CDR1 GTSNPN and CDR2 SVGIG (reference sequence). Losses at the gene ends were 4 bases for V and 7 bases for J; bases not matched to a gene: 8. CDR3 size: 13 residues.

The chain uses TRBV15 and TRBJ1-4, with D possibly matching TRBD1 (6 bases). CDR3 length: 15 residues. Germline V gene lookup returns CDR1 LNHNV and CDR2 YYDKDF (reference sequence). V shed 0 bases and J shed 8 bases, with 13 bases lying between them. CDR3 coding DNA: TGTGCCACCAGCAGAGATTTGGGGGCGGCGGAAAAACTGTTTTTT. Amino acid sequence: CATSRDLGAAEKLFF.

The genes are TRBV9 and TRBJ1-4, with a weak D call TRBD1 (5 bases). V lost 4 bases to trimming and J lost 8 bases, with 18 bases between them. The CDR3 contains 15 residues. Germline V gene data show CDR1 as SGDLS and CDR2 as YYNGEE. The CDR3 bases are TGTGCCAGCAGCCCCCCATTGGGGCGGGGCGAAAAACTGTTTTTT. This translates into CASSPPLGRGEKLFF.

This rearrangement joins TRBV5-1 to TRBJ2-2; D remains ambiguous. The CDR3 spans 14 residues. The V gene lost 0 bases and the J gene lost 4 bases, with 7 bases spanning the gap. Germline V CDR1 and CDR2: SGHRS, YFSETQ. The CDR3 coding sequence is TGCGCCAGCAGCTTGGCCGCCTCCACCGGGGAGCTGTTTTTT. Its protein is CASSLAASTGELFF.

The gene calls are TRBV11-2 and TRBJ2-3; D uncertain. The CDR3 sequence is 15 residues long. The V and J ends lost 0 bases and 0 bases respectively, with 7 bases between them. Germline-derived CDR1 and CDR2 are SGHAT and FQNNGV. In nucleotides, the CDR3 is TGTGCCAGCAGCTTAGACGTCCCTAGCACAGATACGCAGTATTTT. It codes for CASSLDVPSTDTQYF.

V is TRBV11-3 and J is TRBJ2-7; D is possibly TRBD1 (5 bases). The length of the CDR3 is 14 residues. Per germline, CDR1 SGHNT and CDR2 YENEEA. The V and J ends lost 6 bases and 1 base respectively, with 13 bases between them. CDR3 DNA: TGTGCCAGCAGTCTCTGCGACAGTTCCTACGAGCAGTACTTC. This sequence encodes CASSLCDSSYEQYF.

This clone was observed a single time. CDR3 in amino acids: CASSYTRGGELFF. Here the CDR3 DNA reads TGTGCCAGCAGTTACACCCGCGGGGGGGAGCTGTTTTTT. V and J are TRBV6-8 and TRBJ2-2, with a tentative D call TRBD2 (5 bases). From germline, CDR1 is MNHGY and CDR2 SAAAGT. V lost 2 bases and J 8 bases, leaving 9 bases between the germline ends. CDR3 size: 13 residues.

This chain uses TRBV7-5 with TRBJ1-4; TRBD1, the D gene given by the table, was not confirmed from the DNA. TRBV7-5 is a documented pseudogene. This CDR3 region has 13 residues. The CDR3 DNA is TGTGTCAGAAGCAGACAGGGAGATGAAAAACTGTTTTTT. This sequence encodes CVRSRQGDEKLFF.

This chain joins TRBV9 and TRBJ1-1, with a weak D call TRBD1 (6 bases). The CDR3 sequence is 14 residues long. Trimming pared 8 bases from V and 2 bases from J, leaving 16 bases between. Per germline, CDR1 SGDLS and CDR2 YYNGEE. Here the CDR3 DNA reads TGTGCCAGTGACAGACAGACAGGTAACACTGAAGCTTTCTTT. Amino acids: CASDRQTGNTEAFF.

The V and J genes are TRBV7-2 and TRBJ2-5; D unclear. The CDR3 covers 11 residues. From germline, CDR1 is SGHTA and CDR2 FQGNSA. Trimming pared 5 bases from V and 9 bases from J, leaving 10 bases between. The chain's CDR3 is CASSAQRAQYF. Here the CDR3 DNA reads TGTGCCAGCAGCGCCCAACGGGCCCAGTACTTC.

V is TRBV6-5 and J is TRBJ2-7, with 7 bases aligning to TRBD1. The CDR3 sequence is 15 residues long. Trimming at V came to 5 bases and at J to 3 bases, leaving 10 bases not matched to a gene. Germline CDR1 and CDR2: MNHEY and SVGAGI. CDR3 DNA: TGTGCCAGCAGTCCACAGACAGGGCCAAACTACGAGCAGTACTTC. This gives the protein CASSPQTGPNYEQYF.

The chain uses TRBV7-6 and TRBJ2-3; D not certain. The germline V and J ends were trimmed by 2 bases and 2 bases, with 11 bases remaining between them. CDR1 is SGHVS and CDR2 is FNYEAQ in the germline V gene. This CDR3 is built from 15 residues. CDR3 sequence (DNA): TGTGCCAGCAGCTTAATGTTTCACGTCACAGATACGCAGTATTTT. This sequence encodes CASSLMFHVTDTQYF.

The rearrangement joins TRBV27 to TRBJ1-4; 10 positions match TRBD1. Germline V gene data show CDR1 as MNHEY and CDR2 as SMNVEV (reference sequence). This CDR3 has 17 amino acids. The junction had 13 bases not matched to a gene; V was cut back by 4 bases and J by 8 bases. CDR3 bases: TGTGCCAGCAGTTCCCGACAGGGGGCAGTGGTGGTAGAAAAACTGTTTTTT. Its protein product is CASSSRQGAVVVEKLFF.

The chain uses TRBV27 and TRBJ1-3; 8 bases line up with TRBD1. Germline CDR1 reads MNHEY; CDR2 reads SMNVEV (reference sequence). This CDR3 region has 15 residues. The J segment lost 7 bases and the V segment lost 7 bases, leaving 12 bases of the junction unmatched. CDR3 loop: CASIPGQGSGNTIYF. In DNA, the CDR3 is TGTGCCAGCATCCCCGGACAGGGATCCGGGAACACCATATATTTT.

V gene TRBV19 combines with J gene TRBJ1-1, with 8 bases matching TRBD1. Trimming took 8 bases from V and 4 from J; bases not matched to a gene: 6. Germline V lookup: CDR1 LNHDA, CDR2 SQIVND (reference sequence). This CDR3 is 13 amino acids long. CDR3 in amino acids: CASGPRGRTEAFF. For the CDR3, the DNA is TGTGCCAGTGGACCCAGGGGGCGCACTGAAGCTTTCTTT.

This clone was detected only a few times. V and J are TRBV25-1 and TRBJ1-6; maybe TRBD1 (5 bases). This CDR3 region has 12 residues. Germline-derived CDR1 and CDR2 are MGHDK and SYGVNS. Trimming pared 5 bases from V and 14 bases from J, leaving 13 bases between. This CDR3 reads CASSFRGGTLHF. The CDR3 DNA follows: TGTGCCAGCAGTTTTCGGGGCGGCACCCTCCACTTT.

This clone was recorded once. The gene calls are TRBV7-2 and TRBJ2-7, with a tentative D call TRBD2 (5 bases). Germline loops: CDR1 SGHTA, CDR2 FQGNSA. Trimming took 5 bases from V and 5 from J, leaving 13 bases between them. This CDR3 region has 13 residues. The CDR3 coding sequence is TGTGCCAGCAGCCAGCGGTGGGCTCACGAGCAGTACTTC. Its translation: CASSQRWAHEQYF. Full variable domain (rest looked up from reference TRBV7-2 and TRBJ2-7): GAGVSQSPSNKVTEKGKDVELRCDPISGHTALYWYRQSLGQGLEFLIYFQGNSAPDKSGLPSDRFSAERTGGSVSTLTIQRTQQEDSAVYLCASSQRWAHEQYFGPGTRLTVT.